This T cell receptor (beta chain) was sequenced during a study of response to subunit inactivated influenza vaccine. The CDR3 runs to 13 residues. The germline V and J ends were trimmed by 5 bases and 7 bases, with 14 bases remaining between them. TCRdb fed the RT-PCR reads into MiXCR, producing one record per CDR3 protein. Of more than 550,000 distinct CDR3 sequences in the sample, roughly 12% were seen once. This clonotype was observed a few times. In addition, the sample was reused for a study of T cells expressing NK-cell markers. That report notes: cDNA encoding TCR beta was synthesized via 5'RACE template switching incorporating UMIs. Sorted CD3+CD56+NKG2C+, CD3+CD56+NKG2C- and CD3+CD56-NKG2C+ T cells supplied TCR beta repertoires. Dominance of the CD3+CD56-NKG2C+ fraction by these clonotypes also held in several donors. Whether expanded NKG2C+ T cell clones were HCMV-specific remained unclear.

This chain joins TRBV12-3 or TRBV12-4 and TRBJ1-1; no reliable D call. The source of this sequence is a man aged 45-60 years who received an inactivated influenza vaccine. Sequenced material: PBMCs from blood, taken on the day of vaccination. The CDR3 reads CASSTPGGGEAFF. Here the CDR3 DNA reads TGTGCCAGCAGTACCCCGGGCGGAGGTGAAGCTTTCTTT.